These 27 T cell receptor beta chains were all obtained from the same sample, sequenced in a study of blood T cell repertoires in COVID-19. Measured with immunoSEQ multiplex PCR; TCRdb has only the in-frame clones, and not every one. The profile covers tens of thousands of clones, with 85% to 90% appearing a single time and 25% to 30% taken by the ten largest. The specimen was peripheral blood. Source of these receptors: a human donor in a cohort sampled during active COVID-19.

The rearrangement joins TRBV10-3 to TRBJ2-1; a possible D gene is TRBD1 (6 bases). Trimming took off 6 bases at V and 4 bases at J, with 10 bases between the two ends. The germline CDR1 and CDR2 sequences are ENHRY and SYGVKD. This CDR3 contains 13 residues. The CDR3 region is CAISQDRYNEQFF. Here the CDR3 DNA reads TGTGCCATCAGCCAGGACAGATACAATGAGCAGTTCTTC.

The J gene is TRBJ2-5, the V gene TRBV5-4; D is unclear. Germline V gene data show CDR1 as SGHNT and CDR2 as YYREEE (reference sequence). The ends were cut back, 0 bases at V and 5 bases at J, with 8 bases in the middle. This CDR3 spans 13 amino acids. CDR3 coding DNA: TGTGCCAGCAGCTTGGCCAGTGTGGAGACCCAGTACTTC. It specifies CASSLASVETQYF. Drawing the rest from reference TRBV5-4 and TRBJ2-5, the complete variable domain is ETGVTQSPTHLIKTRGQQVTLRCSSQSGHNTVSWYQQALGQGPQFIFQYYREEENGRGNFPPRFSGLQFPNYSSELNVNALELDDSALYLCASSLASVETQYFGPGTRLLVL.

The V gene is TRBV5-1, the J gene TRBJ1-1; 7 bases map to TRBD1. The CDR3 extends over 17 amino acids. CDR1 SGHRS and CDR2 YFSETQ come from the germline V gene. V was pared by 0 bases and J by 5 bases, with 13 bases of the junction left unmatched. The DNA for the CDR3 is TGCGCCAGCAGCTTGGGCGGACACAACAGGGGATGGACTGAAGCTTTCTTT. Its translation: CASSLGGHNRGWTEAFF.

V usage is TRBV6-4 and J usage is TRBJ1-1; perhaps TRBD1 as D (5 bases). This CDR3 contains 15 residues. Germline V gives CDR1 MRHNA, CDR2 SNTAGT. The germline V and J ends were trimmed by 5 bases and 2 bases, with 15 bases remaining between them. This chain's CDR3 is CASSRNQGGNTEAFF. CDR3 in DNA: TGTGCCAGCAGTCGTAATCAGGGTGGTAACACTGAAGCTTTCTTT.

The rearrangement uses TRBV9 and TRBJ1-1, with D maybe TRBD1 (6 bases). The CDR3 is 16 residues long. Germline lookup yields CDR1 SGDLS and CDR2 YYNGEE. V shed 2 bases and J shed 3 bases, with 17 bases lying between them. CDR3 loop: CASSVDIDRRYTEAFF. In DNA, the CDR3 is TGTGCCAGCAGCGTCGATATAGACAGGCGATACACTGAAGCTTTCTTT. Full variable domain (outside the CDR3, taken from reference TRBV9 and TRBJ1-1): DSGVTQTPKHLITATGQRVTLRCSPRSGDLSVYWYQQSLDQGLQFLIQYYNGEERAKGNILERFSAQQFPDLHSELNLSSLELGDSALYFCASSVDIDRRYTEAFFGQGTRLTVV.

V gene TRBV5-1 combines with J gene TRBJ2-1, with D perhaps matching TRBD2 (6 bases). The CDR3 sequence is 15 residues long. Trimming removed 0 bases at V and 0 bases at J, with 7 bases between. CDR1 is SGHRS and CDR2 is YFSETQ in the germline V gene. CDR3 sequence: CASSLGTTSYNEQFF. CDR3 DNA: TGCGCCAGCAGCTTGGGGACTACCTCCTACAATGAGCAGTTCTTC.

V and J are TRBV28 and TRBJ1-6; tentatively, D is TRBD1 (6 bases). V lost 2 bases to trimming and J lost 8 bases, with 10 bases between them. The germline gives CDR1 MDHEN, CDR2 SYDVKM. This CDR3 is 14 amino acids long. The CDR3: CASSLGQLYSPLHF. DNA of the CDR3: TGTGCCAGCAGTTTAGGACAGCTTTATTCACCCCTCCACTTT.

The chain links TRBV6-6 to TRBJ2-1, with D unclear. Germline CDR1 and CDR2: MNHNY and SVGAGI (reference sequence). CDR3 length equals 12 residues. Between the trimmed V and J ends, which lost 5 bases and 8 bases, there was a span of 10 bases. CDR3 region: CASSQTRDEQFF. CDR3 coding DNA: TGTGCCAGCAGTCAAACACGGGATGAGCAGTTCTTC.

The chain is built from TRBV5-1 and TRBJ2-7, with D perhaps matching TRBD1 (6 bases). The germline V and J ends were trimmed by 1 base and 5 bases, with 13 bases remaining between them. CDR3 length: 14 amino acids. Germline loops: CDR1 SGHRS, CDR2 YFSETQ. CDR3 nucleotides: TGCGCCAGCAGCTTGACACAGGGAAGGAACGAGCAGTACTTC. Amino acids: CASSLTQGRNEQYF.

The sample holds a few counts of this clone. The rearrangement uses TRBV30 and TRBJ1-5, with no clear D. The V gene lost 1 base and the J gene lost 10 bases, with 14 bases spanning the gap. The length of the CDR3 is 13 residues. Germline CDR1 is GTSNPN and CDR2 is SVGIG (reference sequence). CDR3 amino acids: CAWSGGSDRPQHF. CDR3 nucleotides: TGTGCCTGGAGTGGAGGGAGTGACCGACCCCAGCATTTT. Full variable domain (outside the CDR3, taken from reference TRBV30 and TRBJ1-5): SQTIHQWPATLVQPVGSPLSLECTVEGTSNPNLYWYRQAAGRGLQLLFYSVGIGQISSEVPQNLSASRPQDRQFILSSKKLLLSDSGFYLCAWSGGSDRPQHFGDGTRLSIL.

This chain joins TRBV3-1 (or the pseudogene TRBV3-2) and TRBJ2-3; D unclear. Per the germline V gene, CDR1 is LGHDT and CDR2 is YNNKEL (reference sequence). The CDR3 has 12 residues. V was trimmed by 3 bases and J by 5 bases, leaving 6 bases between them. CDR3 nucleotide sequence: TGTGCCAGCAGCCAGCTCAGAGATACGCAGTATTTT. Translation gives CASSQLRDTQYF.

This clone has only one observation. The rearrangement links TRBV10-3 to TRBJ1-4; 11 positions agree with TRBD1. V trimming: 10 bases; J trimming: 8 bases; junction bases outside the gene matches: 6. The CDR3 contains 13 residues. Germline-derived CDR1 and CDR2 are ENHRY and SYGVKD. CDR3 in amino acids: CATDRGLGEKLFF. DNA for the CDR3: TGTGCCACGGACAGGGGGCTTGGCGAAAAACTGTTTTTT.

The chain is built from TRBV6-2 or TRBV6-3 and TRBJ1-2, with D maybe TRBD1 (5 bases). Per the germline V gene, CDR1 is MNHEY and CDR2 is SVGEGT. Between the trimmed V and J ends, which lost 2 bases and 4 bases, there was a span of 14 bases. The CDR3 extends over 15 amino acids. This CDR3 reads CASSYEVGGLYGYTF. The CDR3 region has the DNA TGTGCCAGCAGTTACGAGGTCGGGGGTCTCTATGGCTACACCTTC.

This rearrangement joins TRBV15 to TRBJ1-4; TRBD1 might be the D (5 bases). Trimming pared 0 bases from V and 8 bases from J, leaving 10 bases between. The V gene's germline CDR1 is LNHNV and CDR2 YYDKDF (reference sequence). The CDR3 length is 14 residues. The CDR3 here is CATSRDGGGEKLFF. Written as DNA, the CDR3 is TGTGCCACCAGCAGAGATGGGGGGGGAGAAAAACTGTTTTTT.

This sequence joins TRBV27 and TRBJ1-5, with a tentative D call TRBD1 (6 bases). CDR1 and CDR2 from the germline V gene are MNHEY and SMNVEV (reference sequence). The CDR3 totals 14 residues. Trimming stripped 8 bases from V and 2 bases from J, with 13 bases between. For the CDR3, the DNA is TGTGCCAGCTGTACCGGGGGGCGCAATCAGCCCCAGCATTTT. It yields the protein CASCTGGRNQPQHF.

The chain links TRBV15 to TRBJ1-2, with 7 bases fitting TRBD1. Germline V gene data show CDR1 as LNHNV and CDR2 as YYDKDF (reference sequence). The CDR3 length is 15 residues. With 4 bases clipped from V and 8 bases from J, the junction kept 13 bases outside the gene matches. The CDR3 nucleotides are TGTGCCACCAGCACAAACCGGGGACAGCCTGAAGGCTACACCTTC. Encoded protein: CATSTNRGQPEGYTF.

This chain joins TRBV24-1 and TRBJ2-1; perhaps TRBD2 as D (5 bases). Germline CDR1 reads KGHDR; CDR2 reads SFDVKD. Deletions cut 7 bases from V and 6 bases from J, with 12 bases between. This CDR3 comprises 13 residues. Written as DNA, the CDR3 is TGTGCCACCAGCCGGGGTCCCCCCAATGAGCAGTTCTTC. It codes for CATSRGPPNEQFF.

CDR3 region: CASSTGAGELGEQYF. The CDR3 nucleotides are TGCGCCAGCAGCACTGGGGCGGGAGAACTGGGTGAGCAGTACTTC. This chain joins TRBV5-1 and TRBJ2-7, with TRBD2 matching 7 bases. Germline V gene data show CDR1 as SGHRS and CDR2 as YFSETQ. J lost 7 bases, V lost 4 bases, and 14 bases had no gene match. This CDR3 is 15 amino acids long.

The chain employs TRBV5-1 and TRBJ2-5, with 8 positions matching TRBD2. The germline gives CDR1 SGHRS, CDR2 YFSETQ. CDR3 length: 14 residues. With 6 bases clipped from V and 3 bases from J, the junction kept 7 bases outside the gene matches. CDR3: CASTILAGEETQYF. As DNA, the CDR3 is TGCGCCAGCACCATCCTAGCGGGTGAAGAGACCCAGTACTTC.

The rearrangement joins TRBV14 to TRBJ2-1; 11 bases are shared with TRBD2. CDR1 is SGHDN and CDR2 is FVKESK in the germline V gene. With V trimmed by 4 bases and J by 9 bases, 8 bases remained unmatched. CDR3 length: 15 residues. In DNA form, the CDR3 reads TGTGCCAGCAGCCCACTAGCGGGAGAAAGGGGTGAGCAGTTCTTC. It encodes CASSPLAGERGEQFF.

The V call is TRBV5-1, the J call TRBJ1-6; 8 nucleotides match TRBD1. The V gene's germline CDR1 is SGHRS and CDR2 YFSETQ. The ends lost 2 bases at V and 7 bases at J; junction bases unmatched: 8. The CDR3 spans 16 residues. In nucleotides, the CDR3 is TGCGCCAGCAGCTTAGACACGGGACAGGCAAATTCACCCCTCCACTTT. As protein: CASSLDTGQANSPLHF. The full variable domain, rest sourced from reference TRBV5-1 and TRBJ1-6, is KAGVTQTPRYLIKTRGQQVTLSCSPISGHRSVSWYQQTPGQGLQFLFEYFSETQRNKGNFPGRFSGRQFSNSRSEMNVSTLELGDSALYLCASSLDTGQANSPLHFGNGTRLTVT.

The V call is TRBV18, the J call TRBJ1-6; 8 bases fit TRBD1. Trimming removed 6 bases from V and 0 bases from J; junction bases left unmatched: 7. From germline, CDR1 is KGHSH and CDR2 LQKENI. The CDR3 is 17 residues long. The CDR3: CASSKTGDRSYNSPLHF. The CDR3, as DNA: TGTGCCAGCTCGAAGACAGGGGACCGCTCCTATAATTCACCCCTCCACTTT.

V and J are TRBV4-1 and TRBJ2-7; possible D gene TRBD2, 6 bases. Per the germline V gene, CDR1 is MGHRA and CDR2 is YSYEKL. The V and J ends lost 6 bases and 3 bases respectively, with 12 bases between them. The CDR3 sequence is 13 residues long. CDR3 region: CASRPEGSYEQYF. DNA of the CDR3: TGCGCCAGCAGACCGGAGGGGAGCTACGAGCAGTACTTC.

This chain joins TRBV6-6 and TRBJ1-2; a weak D match, TRBD1 (6 bases). The germline CDR1 and CDR2 sequences are MNHNY and SVGAGI (reference sequence). Trimming took 4 bases from V and 4 from J, leaving 13 bases between them. The CDR3 spans 14 residues. The CDR3 DNA sequence: TGTGCCAGCAGTTTACCCCAGGGGACCTATGGCTACACCTTC. Translation gives CASSLPQGTYGYTF.

V is TRBV7-8 and J is TRBJ1-5, with 7 bases aligning to TRBD1. Germline CDR1 reads SGHVS; CDR2 reads FQNEAQ. The CDR3 is 13 amino acids. The V and J ends lost 5 bases and 8 bases, in that order; junction bases with no gene match: 6. CDR3 nucleotide sequence: TGTGCCAGCAGCCCAGACAGGGAGGAGCCCCAGCATTTT. Amino acid sequence: CASSPDREEPQHF.

The chain employs TRBV11-3 and TRBJ2-2; 8 bases map to TRBD2. CDR3 length equals 15 residues. V dropped 3 bases and J dropped 4; count of bases not matched to a gene: 4. The germline CDR1 and CDR2 sequences are SGHNT and YENEEA. The CDR3 protein is CASSLGTSGTGELFF. The CDR3 DNA sequence: TGTGCCAGCAGCTTGGGTACTAGCGGCACCGGGGAGCTGTTTTTT.

This sequence joins TRBV6-5 and TRBJ1-3; D gene uncertain. Germline CDR1 reads MNHEY; CDR2 reads SVGAGI. Trimming pared 7 bases from V and 0 bases from J, leaving 4 bases between. This CDR3 contains 12 residues. CDR3 DNA: TGTGCCAGCAATCTCTCTGGAAACACCATATATTTT. Its translation: CASNLSGNTIYF.